These 13 T cell receptor beta chains came from one sample sequenced in a study of monozygotic twins with inflammatory bowel disease. TCRdb re-called the 5' RACE reads; one entry per CDR3 protein, DNA not given. The sample includes about 160,000 distinct CDR3 sequences. Sequencing was carried out using blood. The receptors derive from a human donor with ulcerative colitis or Crohn's disease, or a healthy co-twin of an affected twin (not recorded which).

The CDR3 region is CASSHIFPNNQPQHF. The rearrangement links TRBV6-2 or TRBV6-3 to TRBJ1-5. Germline V gene data show CDR1 as MNHEY and CDR2 as SVGEGT. The CDR3 contains 15 residues.

This sequence joins TRBV28 and TRBJ2-1. Germline CDR1 and CDR2: MDHEN and SYDVKM. This CDR3 contains 15 residues. The CDR3 here is CASISASAEKNEQFF.

CDR3 protein: CSAPDEEKLFF. The chain employs TRBV20-1 and TRBJ1-4. This CDR3 is 11 amino acids long. CDR1 and CDR2 (germline): DFQATT, SNEGSKA (reference sequence).

The gene calls are TRBV6-1 and TRBJ1-4. The CDR3 has 14 amino acids. The germline V gene has CDR1 MNHNS and CDR2 SASEGT. This CDR3 is CASSDGATNEKLFF.

The chain is built from TRBV7-2 and TRBJ2-3. Germline V lookup: CDR1 SGHTA, CDR2 FQGNSA. CDR3 length: 14 amino acids. CDR3: CASSTRLRTDTQYF.

The chain carries TRBV7-2 and TRBJ1-2; as DNA is missing, the TRBD1 call by TCRdb cannot be tested. Germline lookup yields CDR1 SGHTA and CDR2 FQGNSA. This CDR3 comprises 14 residues. CDR3 in amino acids: CASSLVSDRDHYTF.

The V call is TRBV5-1, the J call TRBJ2-1; absent DNA, TCRdb's TRBD1 call cannot be checked. Per the germline V gene, CDR1 is SGHRS and CDR2 is YFSETQ. The CDR3 has 16 residues. This CDR3 reads CASSLPQGGNYNEQFF.

The chain joins TRBV7-9 to TRBJ2-7; TCRdb picks TRBD2, but there is no DNA to check that call. Germline CDR1 SEHNR, CDR2 FQNEAQ (reference sequence). The CDR3 is made up of 13 amino acids. CDR3 amino acids: CASSHKGPYEQYF. Based on the CDR3 plus reference TRBV7-9 and TRBJ2-7, the full variable domain is DTGVSQNPRHKITKRGQNVTFRCDPISEHNRLYWYRQTLGQGPEFLTYFQNEAQLEKSRLLSDRFSAERPKGSFSTLEIQRTEQGDSAMYLCASSHKGPYEQYFGPGTRLTVT.

The chain carries TRBV20-1 and TRBJ1-4. Germline loops: CDR1 DFQATT, CDR2 SNEGSKA (reference sequence). The CDR3 spans 14 residues. The CDR3 here is CSARDTATNEKLFF.

This sequence joins TRBV11-2 and TRBJ1-1; the TCRdb D gene call, TRBD1, has no DNA to confirm it. CDR1 SGHAT and CDR2 FQNNGV come from the germline V gene. The CDR3 is 16 residues long. This CDR3 reads CASSPKLDRPNTEAFF.

The chain carries TRBV5-1 and TRBJ1-2; TCRdb's D call of TRBD1 is untestable without DNA. CDR3 length: 18 residues. Germline V gene data show CDR1 as SGHRS and CDR2 as YFSETQ. The CDR3 is CASSLEAQGATANYGYTF.

CDR3 amino acids: CATSDFLDEQFF. This chain links TRBV24-1 with TRBJ2-1. The CDR3 is made up of 12 amino acids. The germline gives CDR1 KGHDR, CDR2 SFDVKD.

The V gene is TRBV6-5, the J gene TRBJ1-6; the TCRdb D gene call, TRBD1, has no DNA to confirm it. Germline V CDR1 and CDR2: MNHEY, SVGAGI. The CDR3 totals 13 residues. This CDR3 is CASRRTNNSPLHF.